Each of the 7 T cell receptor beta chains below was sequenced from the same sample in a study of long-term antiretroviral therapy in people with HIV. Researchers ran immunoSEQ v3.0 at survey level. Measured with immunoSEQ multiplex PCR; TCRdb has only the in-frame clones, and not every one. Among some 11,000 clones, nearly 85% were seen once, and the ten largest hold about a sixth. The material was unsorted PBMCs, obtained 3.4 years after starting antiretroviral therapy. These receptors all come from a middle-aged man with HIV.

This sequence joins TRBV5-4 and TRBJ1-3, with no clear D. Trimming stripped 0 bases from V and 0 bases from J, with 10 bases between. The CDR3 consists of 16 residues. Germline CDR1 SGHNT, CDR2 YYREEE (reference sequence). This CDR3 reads CASSLDETISGNTIYF. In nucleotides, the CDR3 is TGTGCCAGCAGCTTGGATGAGACAATCTCTGGAAACACCATATATTTT.

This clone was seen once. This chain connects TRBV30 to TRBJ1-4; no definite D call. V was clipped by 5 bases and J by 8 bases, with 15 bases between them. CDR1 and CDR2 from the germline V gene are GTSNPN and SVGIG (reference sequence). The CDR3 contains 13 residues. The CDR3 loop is CAWRRSLKEKLFF. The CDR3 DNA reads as TGTGCCTGGCGAAGGTCCCTGAAGGAAAAACTGTTTTTT. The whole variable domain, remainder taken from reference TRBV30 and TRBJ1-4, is SQTIHQWPATLVQPVGSPLSLECTVEGTSNPNLYWYRQAAGRGLQLLFYSVGIGQISSEVPQNLSASRPQDRQFILSSKKLLLSDSGFYLCAWRRSLKEKLFFGSGTQLSVL.

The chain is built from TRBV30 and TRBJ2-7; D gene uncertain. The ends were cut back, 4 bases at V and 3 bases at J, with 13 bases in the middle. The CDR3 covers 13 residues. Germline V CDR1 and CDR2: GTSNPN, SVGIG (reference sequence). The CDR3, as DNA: TGTGCCTGGACCCCCCTGGGAAACTACGAGCAGTACTTC. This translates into CAWTPLGNYEQYF.

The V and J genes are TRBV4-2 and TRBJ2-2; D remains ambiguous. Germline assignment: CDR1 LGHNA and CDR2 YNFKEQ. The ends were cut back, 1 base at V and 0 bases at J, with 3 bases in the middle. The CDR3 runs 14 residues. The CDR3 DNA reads TGTGCCAGCAGCCAAGGGCCGAACACCGGGGAGCTGTTTTTT. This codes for CASSQGPNTGELFF.

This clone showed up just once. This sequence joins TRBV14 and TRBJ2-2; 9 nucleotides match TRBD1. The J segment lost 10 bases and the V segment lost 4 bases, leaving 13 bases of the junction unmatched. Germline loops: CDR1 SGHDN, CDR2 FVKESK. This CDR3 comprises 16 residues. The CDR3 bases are TGTGCCAGCAGCCCCTTCGATGGACAGGGGTGGAAGGAGCTGTTTTTT. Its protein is CASSPFDGQGWKELFF.

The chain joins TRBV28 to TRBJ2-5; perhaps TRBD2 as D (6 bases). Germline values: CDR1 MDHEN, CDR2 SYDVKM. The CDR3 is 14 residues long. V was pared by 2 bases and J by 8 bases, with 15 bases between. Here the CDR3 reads CASSLRGFTGTQYF. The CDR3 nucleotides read TGTGCCAGCAGTTTACGGGGGTTCACGGGAACCCAGTACTTC.

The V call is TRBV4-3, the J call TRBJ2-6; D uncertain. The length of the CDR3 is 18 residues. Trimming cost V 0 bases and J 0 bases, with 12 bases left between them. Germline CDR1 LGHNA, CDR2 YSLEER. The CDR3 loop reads CASSQESRLSSGANVLTF. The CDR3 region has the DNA TGCGCCAGCAGCCAAGAGTCACGACTGAGCTCTGGGGCCAACGTCCTGACTTTC.